This passage covers 9 T cell receptor beta chains from one sample sequenced in a study of blood T cell repertoires in COVID-19. The table came from immunoSEQ multiplex PCR; TCRdb's copy has only in-frame clones and leaves some out. The data hold some 290,000 clones, with under 90% observed a single time. Sequenced input: peripheral blood. These receptors were collected from a young woman with COVID-19, enrolled during active disease.

Regarding this clone: The same CDR3 also results from other DNA sequences found in this sample. V gene TRBV7-3 combines with J gene TRBJ2-1; perhaps TRBD2 as D (6 bases). V dropped 1 base and J dropped 2 bases, with 12 bases sitting between them. Germline CDR1 is SGHTA and CDR2 is FQGTGA. The CDR3 is made up of 16 amino acids. CDR3 sequence (DNA): TGTGCCAGCAGCTTAATTGGGGGAGGAGCCTACAATGAGCAGTTCTTC. It yields the protein CASSLIGGGAYNEQFF.

This chain connects TRBV5-8 to TRBJ1-1; D possibly corresponds to TRBD1 (5 bases). Trimming removed 1 base from V and 3 bases from J, with 16 bases in between. The length of the CDR3 is 16 residues. Per germline, CDR1 SGHTS and CDR2 YDEGEE. CDR3 DNA sequence: TGTGCCAGCAGCTTGTACCGACAGTTAACGGACACTGAAGCTTTCTTT. Its translation: CASSLYRQLTDTEAFF.

The chain's CDR3 is CSVEEIAGDTYNEQFF. The CDR3 DNA reads as TGCAGCGTTGAGGAGATAGCGGGAGATACCTACAATGAGCAGTTCTTC. The rearrangement joins TRBV29-1 to TRBJ2-1, with 9 bases identical to TRBD2. V lost 3 bases and J lost 2; bases outside the gene matches: 8. Germline CDR1 and CDR2: SQVTM and ANQGSEA. This CDR3 is 16 amino acids long.

The V and J genes are TRBV11-2 and TRBJ2-1; TRBD1 matches at 8 bases. The CDR3 runs 15 residues. The germline gives CDR1 SGHAT, CDR2 FQNNGV. V shed 6 bases and J 0 bases; nucleotides not matched to a gene: 4. The CDR3 region is CASSFDRGSYNEQFF. CDR3 DNA: TGTGCCAGCAGTTTCGACAGGGGCTCCTACAATGAGCAGTTCTTC.

To note about this clone: This specimen includes other DNA sequences encoding the same CDR3. The rearrangement uses TRBV19 and TRBJ1-5; TRBD1 matches at 10 bases. Looked up from germline, CDR1 is LNHDA and CDR2 is SQIVND (reference sequence). CDR3 size: 15 residues. V dropped 6 bases and J dropped 0; count of bases not matched to a gene: 2. The CDR3 region has the DNA TGTGCCAGTAGGGACAGGGGGTATAGCAATCAGCCCCAGCATTTT. Protein sequence: CASRDRGYSNQPQHF.

The chain combines TRBV28 with TRBJ2-1; 11 bases agree with TRBD1. This CDR3 has 16 amino acids. The ends lost 2 bases at V and 8 bases at J; junction bases unmatched: 8. Germline V gene data show CDR1 as MDHEN and CDR2 as SYDVKM. The DNA for the CDR3 is TGTGCCAGCAGTTTACGCGGGACAGGGGGTCGGGATGAGCAGTTCTTC. Protein sequence: CASSLRGTGGRDEQFF.

The chain uses TRBV7-9 and TRBJ2-7; TRBD1 matches at 10 bases. CDR3 length: 13 residues. CDR1 and CDR2 (germline): SEHNR, FQNEAQ (reference sequence). J gave up 2 bases and V 6 bases, and 1 base lay outside the gene matches. In DNA, the CDR3 is TGTGCCAGCAGGGACAGGGGGACCTACGAGCAGTACTTC. It is translated as CASRDRGTYEQYF. The complete variable domain, with remaining parts taken from reference TRBV7-9 and TRBJ2-7, reads DTGVSQNPRHKITKRGQNVTFRCDPISEHNRLYWYRQTLGQGPEFLTYFQNEAQLEKSRLLSDRFSAERPKGSFSTLEIQRTEQGDSAMYLCASRDRGTYEQYFGPGTRLTVT.

J is TRBJ2-7 and V is TRBV5-4, with 9 bases matching TRBD1. The CDR3 loop spans 16 amino acids. Germline V gene sequence: CDR1 SGHNT, CDR2 YYREEE (reference sequence). The V and J ends lost 5 bases and 7 bases, in that order; junction bases with no gene match: 16. This CDR3 reads CASRIEPGQGMEEQYF. The CDR3 region has the DNA TGTGCCAGCAGAATTGAGCCGGGACAGGGAATGGAGGAGCAGTACTTC.

A single count supports this clone. The V and J genes are TRBV6-1 and TRBJ1-2; TRBD1 might be the D (5 bases). Germline-derived CDR1 and CDR2 are MNHNS and SASEGT. With 3 bases removed from V and 0 bases from J, the gap between germline ends came to 11 bases. This CDR3 is built from 15 residues. The CDR3 sequence: CASSERPGTNYGYTF. The CDR3 bases are TGTGCCAGCAGTGAGAGACCAGGGACTAACTATGGCTACACCTTC.